These 21 T cell receptor beta chains share one sample of origin, sequenced in a study of shared clonotypes between healthy human individuals. Terminally differentiated effector memory CD45RA+ cells were left out of the naive CD8 fraction, which was CD45RO-negative and positively selected for CCR7. The method was immunoSEQ multiplex PCR; TCRdb's version includes in-frame clones alone and lacks a portion of them. The repertoire includes hundreds of thousands of clones, 95% of them detected once, and 0.095% to 0.12% sits in the top ten. The sample taken for sequencing was naive CD8+ T cells sorted from blood. These receptor sequences come from a woman between 25 and 40 years old in good health.

The chain carries TRBV4-1 and TRBJ2-5, with 8 positions matching TRBD2. The J call could be wrong; TRBJ2-7 is a better fit for the DNA end. CDR3 length: 16 amino acids. The germline CDR1 and CDR2 sequences are MGHRA and YSYEKL. Written as DNA, the CDR3 is TGCGCCAGCAGCCCCCGGATACTAGCGGACCCCTACGAGCAGTACTTC. It codes for CASSPRILADPYEQYF.

The chain joins TRBV27 to TRBJ2-7; D call uncertain. V gave up 0 bases and J gave up 2 bases, with 5 bases separating them. The CDR3 is made up of 13 amino acids. In germline, CDR1 is MNHEY, CDR2 SMNVEV (reference sequence). The DNA for the CDR3 is TGTGCCAGCAGTTTATCTTTCGCCTACGAGCAGTACTTC. Amino acids: CASSLSFAYEQYF.

In regard to this clone: The same CDR3 is also encoded by other DNA sequences in this sample. The J gene is TRBJ2-7, the V gene TRBV13; D perhaps matches TRBD1 (5 bases). In germline, CDR1 is PRHDT, CDR2 FYEKMQ (reference sequence). Trimming stripped 4 bases from V and 3 bases from J, with 10 bases between. The CDR3 is 13 residues long. CDR3 in amino acids: CASSSGQGYEQYF. The CDR3 region has the DNA TGTGCCAGCAGCTCAGGCCAGGGCTACGAGCAGTACTTC.

DNA for the CDR3: TGCGCCAGCAGCCAAGAAACAGGACTCACCTACGAGCAGTACTTC. Its translation is CASSQETGLTYEQYF. This sequence joins TRBV4-1 and TRBJ2-7; TRBD1 or TRBD2 may be the D gene (5 bases each). Per germline, CDR1 MGHRA and CDR2 YSYEKL. CDR3 size: 15 residues. The ends were cut back, 0 bases at V and 2 bases at J, with 11 bases in the middle.

As regards this clone: The same CDR3 can be traced to other DNA sequences in this sample. The chain carries TRBV19 and TRBJ2-7, with 14 bases that match TRBD2. The CDR3 has 15 residues. CDR1 is LNHDA, CDR2 SQIVND, per germline (reference sequence). V was clipped by 6 bases and J by 3 bases; unmatched bases: 4. CDR3 in amino acids: CASSLGTSGSYEQYF. For the CDR3, the DNA is TGTGCCAGTAGCCTGGGGACTAGCGGGAGCTACGAGCAGTACTTC.

The chain uses TRBV28 and TRBJ2-5, with TRBD1 as a possible D gene (5 bases). The J call may be incorrect, as the DNA end agrees better with TRBJ2-7. The V gene's germline CDR1 is MDHEN and CDR2 SYDVKM. The CDR3 sequence is 14 residues long. CDR3 coding DNA: TGTGCCAGCAGTTTCAGGGTCTCCAGCTACGAGCAGTACTTC. It is translated as CASSFRVSSYEQYF.

The J gene is TRBJ2-5, the V gene TRBV28, with no clear D. This CDR3 comprises 13 residues. V was cut by 5 bases and J by 5 bases, with 12 bases left in between. The germline CDR1 and CDR2 sequences are MDHEN and SYDVKM. The CDR3 loop reads CASSLNGRETQYF. The CDR3 DNA sequence: TGTGCCAGCAGTCTTAACGGTCGGGAGACCCAGTACTTC.

This clone was seen a few times. The CDR3 DNA follows: TGTGCCAGTAGTCATACCTGGGACTTACGGAACACTGAAGCTTTCTTT. Translating it yields CASSHTWDLRNTEAFF. The chain uses TRBV19 and TRBJ1-1, with D possibly TRBD1 on 5 matching bases. Germline V gene sequence: CDR1 LNHDA, CDR2 SQIVND (reference sequence). The CDR3 length is 16 residues. Trimming shortened V by 5 bases and J by 1 base, and 17 bases separated the two germline ends.

The J gene is TRBJ2-1, the V gene TRBV29-1, with a possible D match to TRBD2 (6 bases). Germline CDR1 SQVTM, CDR2 ANQGSEA. This CDR3 is 13 amino acids long. Trimming shortened V by 6 bases and J by 4 bases, and 13 bases separated the two germline ends. The CDR3 DNA follows: TGCAGCGTCCGGGACTGGGAATACAATGAGCAGTTCTTC. Protein product: CSVRDWEYNEQFF.

The chain uses TRBV5-6 and TRBJ2-5; TRBD2 agrees at 13 bases. The J call is in doubt because the DNA end fits TRBJ2-7 better. The germline gives CDR1 SGHDT, CDR2 YYEEEE. This CDR3 is 17 amino acids long. The CDR3 nucleotides read TGTGCCAGCAGCGATGCAGGGACTAGCGGGAATTCCTACGAGCAGTACTTC. It specifies CASSDAGTSGNSYEQYF.

Worth noting for this clone: The same CDR3 arises from other DNA sequences in this sample as well. V gene TRBV5-4 combines with J gene TRBJ2-7; D unclear. The CDR3 runs 11 residues. V gave up 3 bases and J gave up 5 bases, with 6 bases separating them. Per germline, CDR1 SGHNT and CDR2 YYREEE (reference sequence). The CDR3 sequence is CASSSTHEQYF. CDR3 bases: TGTGCCAGCAGCTCAACCCACGAGCAGTACTTC.

This chain joins TRBV9 and TRBJ2-1, with 9 bases aligning to TRBD2. Losses at the gene ends were 0 bases for V and 8 bases for J; bases not matched to a gene: 9. The germline V gene encodes CDR1 SGDLS and CDR2 YYNGEE. This CDR3 region has 16 residues. CDR3 residues: CASSVEAGGPLDEQFF. In nucleotides, the CDR3 is TGTGCCAGCAGCGTAGAGGCGGGAGGGCCTTTGGATGAGCAGTTCTTC.

The V gene is TRBV2, the J gene TRBJ2-1; D unresolved. Germline CDR1 and CDR2: SNHLY and FYNNEI. CDR3 size: 14 residues. Trimming removed 3 bases from V and 8 bases from J, with 14 bases in between. The CDR3 region is CASSDSPTPDEQFF. The CDR3 coding sequence is TGTGCCAGCAGTGACTCCCCCACCCCGGATGAGCAGTTCTTC.

V gene TRBV13 combines with J gene TRBJ1-1; D perhaps matches TRBD1 (6 bases). V lost 7 bases and J 3 bases, leaving 15 bases between the germline ends. The CDR3 has 14 amino acids. The germline V gene encodes CDR1 PRHDT and CDR2 FYEKMQ (reference sequence). CDR3 loop: CASTPGQGYTEAFF. As DNA, the CDR3 is TGTGCCAGCACACCCGGGCAGGGGTACACTGAAGCTTTCTTT.

J is TRBJ1-3 and V is TRBV28, with TRBD1 as a possible D gene (5 bases). Germline V gene lookup returns CDR1 MDHEN and CDR2 SYDVKM. The CDR3 length is 17 residues. V was pared by 2 bases and J by 0 bases, with 14 bases between. CDR3 nucleotides: TGTGCCAGCAGTTTAGCGGGGGAGGGGAGCTCTGGAAACACCATATATTTT. This translates into CASSLAGEGSSGNTIYF.

The genes are TRBV19 and TRBJ1-5; tentative D call: TRBD1 (6 bases). The CDR3 is 14 residues long. V shed 3 bases and J shed 1 base, with 7 bases lying between them. CDR1 and CDR2 (germline): LNHDA, SQIVND (reference sequence). CDR3 loop: CASSIGQSNQPQHF. CDR3 sequence (DNA): TGTGCCAGTAGTATTGGACAGAGCAATCAGCCCCAGCATTTT. Based on the CDR3 plus reference TRBV19 and TRBJ1-5, the full variable domain is DGGITQSPKYLFRKEGQNVTLSCEQNLNHDAMYWYRQDPGQGLRLIYYSQIVNDFQKGDIAEGYSVSREKKESFPLTVTSAQKNPTAFYLCASSIGQSNQPQHFGDGTRLSIL.

This chain links TRBV10-3 with TRBJ2-7; TRBD2 might be the D (5 bases). V lost 2 bases and J lost 5, with 16 bases in between. The CDR3 runs to 15 residues. CDR1 is ENHRY, CDR2 SYGVKD, per germline. The CDR3 DNA reads TGTGCCATCAGTGAGCCCCCAGAAGGGAGACACGAGCAGTACTTC. It encodes CAISEPPEGRHEQYF.

The CDR3 DNA reads TGTGCCAGCAGTGAACGGCCGGATACGCAGTATTTT. Protein product: CASSERPDTQYF. The V and J genes are TRBV6-1 and TRBJ2-3, with D unresolved. V was pared by 2 bases and J by 6 bases, with 6 bases between. CDR3 length equals 12 residues. Germline V gene data show CDR1 as MNHNS and CDR2 as SASEGT.

J is TRBJ1-2 and V is TRBV7-9; D is possibly TRBD1 (5 bases). The germline V gene encodes CDR1 SEHNR and CDR2 FQNEAQ (reference sequence). The CDR3 is made up of 17 amino acids. The V gene lost 1 base and the J gene lost 7 bases, with 22 bases spanning the gap. CDR3 in DNA: TGTGCCAGCAGCTTAGGACCCTTAGGTGCTACAGGAGGTGGCTACACCTTC. Translated, it gives CASSLGPLGATGGGYTF.

This clone was seen a single time. This sample also contains other DNA sequences that code for the same CDR3. This chain connects TRBV6-5 to TRBJ2-7; 7 bases agree with TRBD2. The germline V gene has CDR1 MNHEY and CDR2 SVGAGI. The CDR3 runs 13 residues. V lost 2 bases, J lost 3 bases, and 1 base stayed unmatched. CDR3 in amino acids: CASSYREGYEQYF. The CDR3, as DNA: TGTGCCAGCAGTTACAGGGAGGGCTACGAGCAGTACTTC.

The chain employs TRBV7-6 and TRBJ2-3; perhaps D is TRBD1 or TRBD2 (5 bases each). The CDR3 sequence is 14 residues long. Germline loops: CDR1 SGHVS, CDR2 FNYEAQ. V lost 6 bases, J lost 2 bases, and 12 bases lay in between. The CDR3 sequence: CASRREGPTDTQYF. CDR3 sequence (DNA): TGTGCCAGCAGACGAGAGGGGCCCACAGATACGCAGTATTTT.